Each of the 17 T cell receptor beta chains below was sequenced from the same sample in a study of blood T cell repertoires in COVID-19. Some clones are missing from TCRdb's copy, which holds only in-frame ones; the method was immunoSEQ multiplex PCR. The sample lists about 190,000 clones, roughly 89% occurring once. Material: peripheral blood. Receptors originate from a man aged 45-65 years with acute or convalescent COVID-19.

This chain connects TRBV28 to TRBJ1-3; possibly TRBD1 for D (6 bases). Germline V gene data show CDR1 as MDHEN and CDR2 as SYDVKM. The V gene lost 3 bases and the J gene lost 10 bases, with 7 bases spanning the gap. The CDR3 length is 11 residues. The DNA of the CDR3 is TGTGCCAGCAGTTTTCAGGGGACCATATATTTT. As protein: CASSFQGTIYF.

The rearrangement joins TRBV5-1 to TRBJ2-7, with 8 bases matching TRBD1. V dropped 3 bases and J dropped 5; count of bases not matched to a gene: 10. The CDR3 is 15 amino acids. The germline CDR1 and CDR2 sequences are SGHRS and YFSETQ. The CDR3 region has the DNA TGCGCCAGCAGCTCGCCCCAGACAGGGGTCGACGAGCAGTACTTC. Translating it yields CASSSPQTGVDEQYF.

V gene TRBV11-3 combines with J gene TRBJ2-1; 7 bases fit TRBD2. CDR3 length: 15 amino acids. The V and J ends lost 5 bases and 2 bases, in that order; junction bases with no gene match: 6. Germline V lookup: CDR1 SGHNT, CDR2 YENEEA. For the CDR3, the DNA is TGTGCCAGCAGCCACGGGGGGATCACCTACAATGAGCAGTTCTTC. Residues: CASSHGGITYNEQFF. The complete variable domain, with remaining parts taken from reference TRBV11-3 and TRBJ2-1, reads EAGVVQSPRYKIIEKKQPVAFWCNPISGHNTLYWYLQNLGQGPELLIRYENEEAVDDSQLPKDRFSAERLKGVDSTLKIQPAELGDSAVYLCASSHGGITYNEQFFGPGTRLTVL.

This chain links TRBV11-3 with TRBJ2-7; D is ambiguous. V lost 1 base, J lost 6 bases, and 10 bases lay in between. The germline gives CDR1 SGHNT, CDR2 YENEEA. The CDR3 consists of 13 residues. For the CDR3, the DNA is TGTGCCAGCAGCTTAGTCGTTGGTAGCGAGCAGTACTTC. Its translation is CASSLVVGSEQYF.

CDR3 in amino acids: CASSFLTSENEQFF. CDR3 nucleotide sequence: TGTGCCAGCAGTTTCCTGACTAGCGAAAATGAGCAGTTCTTC. This rearrangement joins TRBV28 to TRBJ2-1; TRBD2 matches at 8 bases. The V gene end was trimmed by 3 bases and the J gene end by 7 bases; junction bases not matched to a gene: 5. CDR1 and CDR2 (germline): MDHEN, SYDVKM. CDR3 length: 14 residues.

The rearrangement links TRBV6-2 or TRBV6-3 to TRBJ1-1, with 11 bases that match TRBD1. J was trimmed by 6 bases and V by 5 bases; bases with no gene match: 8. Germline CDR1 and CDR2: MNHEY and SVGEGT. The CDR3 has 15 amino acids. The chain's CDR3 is CASSAPGQGAAEAFF. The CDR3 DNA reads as TGTGCCAGCAGTGCTCCCGGACAGGGGGCAGCTGAAGCTTTCTTT.

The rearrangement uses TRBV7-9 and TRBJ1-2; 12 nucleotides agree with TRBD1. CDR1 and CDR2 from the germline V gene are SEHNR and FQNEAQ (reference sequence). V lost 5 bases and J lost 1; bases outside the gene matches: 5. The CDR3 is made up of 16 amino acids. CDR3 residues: CASSIGTGGDNYGYTF. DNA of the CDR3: TGTGCCAGCAGCATCGGGACAGGGGGCGATAACTATGGCTACACCTTC. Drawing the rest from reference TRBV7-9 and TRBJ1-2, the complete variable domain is DTGVSQNPRHKITKRGQNVTFRCDPISEHNRLYWYRQTLGQGPEFLTYFQNEAQLEKSRLLSDRFSAERPKGSFSTLEIQRTEQGDSAMYLCASSIGTGGDNYGYTFGSGTRLTVV.

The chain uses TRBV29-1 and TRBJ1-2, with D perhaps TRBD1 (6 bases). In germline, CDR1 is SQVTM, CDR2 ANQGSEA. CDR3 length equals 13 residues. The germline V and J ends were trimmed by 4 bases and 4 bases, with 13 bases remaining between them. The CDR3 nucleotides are TGCAGCGTTGGTACAGGGTTTGGCTATGGCTACACCTTC. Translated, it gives CSVGTGFGYGYTF.

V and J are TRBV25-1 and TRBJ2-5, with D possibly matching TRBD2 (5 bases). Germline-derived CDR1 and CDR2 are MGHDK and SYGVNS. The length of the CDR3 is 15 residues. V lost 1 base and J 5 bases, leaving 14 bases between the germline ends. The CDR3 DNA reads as TGTGCCAGCAGTGAATTATTGAGGGTAGAGGAGACCCAGTACTTC. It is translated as CASSELLRVEETQYF.

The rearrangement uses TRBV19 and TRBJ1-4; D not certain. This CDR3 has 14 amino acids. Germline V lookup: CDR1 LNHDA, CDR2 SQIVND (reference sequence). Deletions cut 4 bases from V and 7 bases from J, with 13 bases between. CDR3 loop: CASSRSDRGEKLFF. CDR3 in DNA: TGTGCCAGTAGTAGGTCGGATCGAGGTGAAAAACTGTTTTTT.

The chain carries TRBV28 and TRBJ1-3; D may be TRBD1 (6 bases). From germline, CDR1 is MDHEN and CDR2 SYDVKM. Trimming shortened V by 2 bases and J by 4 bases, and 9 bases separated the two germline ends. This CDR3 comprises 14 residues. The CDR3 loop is CASSLGGPGNTIYF. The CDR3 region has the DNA TGTGCCAGCAGTTTAGGGGGCCCAGGAAACACCATATATTTT.

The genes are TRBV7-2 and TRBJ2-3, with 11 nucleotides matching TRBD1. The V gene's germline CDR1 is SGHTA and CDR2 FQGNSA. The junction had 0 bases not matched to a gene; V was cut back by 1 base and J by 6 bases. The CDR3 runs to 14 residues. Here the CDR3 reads CASSLGDRGDTQYF. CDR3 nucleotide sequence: TGTGCCAGCAGCTTAGGGGACAGGGGGGATACGCAGTATTTT.

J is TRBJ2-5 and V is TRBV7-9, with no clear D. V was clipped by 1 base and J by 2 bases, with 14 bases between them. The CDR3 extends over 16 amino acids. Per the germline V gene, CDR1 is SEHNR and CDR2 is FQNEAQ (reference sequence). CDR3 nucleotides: TGTGCCAGCAGCTTAGGGCTCTCTAGAAGGCAAGAGACCCAGTACTTC. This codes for CASSLGLSRRQETQYF.

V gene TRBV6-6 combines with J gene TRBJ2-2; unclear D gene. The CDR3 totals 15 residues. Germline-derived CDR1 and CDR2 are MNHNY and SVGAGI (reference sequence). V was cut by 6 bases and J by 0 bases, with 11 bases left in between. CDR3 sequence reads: CASRWNRPNTGELFF. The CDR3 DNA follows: TGTGCCAGCAGATGGAACAGACCGAACACCGGGGAGCTGTTTTTT.

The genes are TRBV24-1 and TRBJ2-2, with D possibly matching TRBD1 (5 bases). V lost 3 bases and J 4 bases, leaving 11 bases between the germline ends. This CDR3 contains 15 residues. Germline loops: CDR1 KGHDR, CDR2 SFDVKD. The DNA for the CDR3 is TGTGCCACCAGTGATCCCAGGGTGGGCACCGGGGAGCTGTTTTTT. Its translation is CATSDPRVGTGELFF.

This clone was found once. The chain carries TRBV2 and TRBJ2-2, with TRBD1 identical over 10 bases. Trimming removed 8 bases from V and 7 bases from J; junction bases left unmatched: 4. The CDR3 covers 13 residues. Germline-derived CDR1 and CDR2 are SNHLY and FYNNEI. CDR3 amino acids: CASRQGAGGELFF. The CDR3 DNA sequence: TGTGCCAGCCGACAGGGGGCAGGCGGGGAGCTGTTTTTT.

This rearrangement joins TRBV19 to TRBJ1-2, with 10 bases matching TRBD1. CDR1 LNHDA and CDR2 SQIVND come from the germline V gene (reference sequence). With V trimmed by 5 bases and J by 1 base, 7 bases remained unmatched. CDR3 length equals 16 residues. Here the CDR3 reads CASSSPGQGINYGYTF. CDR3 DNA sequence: TGTGCCAGTAGTTCCCCGGGACAGGGGATTAACTATGGCTACACCTTC.